This TCR beta chain appears in the sequencing data of a study of tumor-infiltrating lymphocytes in primary liver carcinoma. Study background: All lesions had stage T1-T3 N0M0 and roughly 4.2 to 10 cm widths.

About this clonotype: Possible read error: a much larger clone is one base away.

The CDR3 extends over 15 amino acids. CDR1 SEHNR and CDR2 FQNEAQ come from the germline V gene (reference sequence). Total RNA (approximately 0.5 ug) served as template for TCR beta cDNA synthesis primed by a constant-region primer. What produced the TCR beta libraries was three nested multiplex PCR rounds using slightly modified ARM-PCR. The opening two PCR rounds, ten to eleven cycles each, paired TRBV1-TRBV30 forward primers with a C-beta reverse primer. MiXCR, run by TCRdb on the multiplex PCR reads, gives a single entry per CDR3 protein. This sample has 95,000 to 150,000 distinct CDR3 sequences; around 70% occur once, and the top ten carry roughly 8.1%. The study co-extracted DNA and RNA from 20-30 mg of unsorted bulk tissue.

Sequenced material: tumor-adjacent normal liver tissue. The V and J genes are TRBV7-9 and TRBJ2-3, with 7 bases matching TRBD1. This clonotype was obtained from a woman in her sixties with primary liver carcinoma and hepatitis B virus infection. This CDR3 reads CAGSTRQGRSDTQYF. The CDR3 region has the DNA TGTGCCGGCAGCACAAGACAGGGACGGTCAGATACGCAGTATTTT.